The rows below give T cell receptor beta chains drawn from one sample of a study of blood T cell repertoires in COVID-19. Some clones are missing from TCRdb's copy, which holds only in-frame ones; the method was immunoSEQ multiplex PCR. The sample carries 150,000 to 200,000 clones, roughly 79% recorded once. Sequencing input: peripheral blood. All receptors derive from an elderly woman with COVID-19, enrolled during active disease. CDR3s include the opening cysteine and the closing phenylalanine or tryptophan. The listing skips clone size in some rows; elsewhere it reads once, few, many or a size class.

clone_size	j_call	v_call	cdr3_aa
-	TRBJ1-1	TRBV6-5	CASSPSRVMNTEAFF
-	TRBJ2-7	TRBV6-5	CASRRTGSYEQYF
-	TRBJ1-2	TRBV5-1	CASRQGGNYGYTF
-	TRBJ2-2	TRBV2	CASIAGSNTGELFF
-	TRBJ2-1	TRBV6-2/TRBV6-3	CASSLRRGSYNEQFF
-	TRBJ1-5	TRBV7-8	CASSLGTGAGNQPQHF
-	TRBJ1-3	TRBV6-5	CASTGQGDTIYF
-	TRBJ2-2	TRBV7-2	CASSSRASATGELFF
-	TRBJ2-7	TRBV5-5	CASSPDEGQYF
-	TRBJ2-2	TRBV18	CASSLGTANTGELFF
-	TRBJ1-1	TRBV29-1	CSVEVQPNTEAFF
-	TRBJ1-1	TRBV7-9	CASSLALEGTEAFF
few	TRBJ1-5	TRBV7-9	CASSLGANQPQHF
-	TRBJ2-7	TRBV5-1	CASSPTSGPSYEQYF
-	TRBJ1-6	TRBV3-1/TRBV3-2	CASSQGTGKSYNSPLHF
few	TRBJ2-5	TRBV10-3	CAIRRDSYETQYF
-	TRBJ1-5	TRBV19	CASTPPGNIRGDQPQHF
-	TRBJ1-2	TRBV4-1	CASSLPGQSNYGYTF
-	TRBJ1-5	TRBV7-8	CASSFWPIGDQPQHF
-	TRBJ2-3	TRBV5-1	CASSQIPPTDTQYF
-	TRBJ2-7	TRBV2	CASSGQDYEQYF
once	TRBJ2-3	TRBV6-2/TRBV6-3	CASSRRQGTQYF
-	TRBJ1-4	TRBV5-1	CASSLVAAGGDEKLFF
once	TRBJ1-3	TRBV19	CASSPQGGDTIYF
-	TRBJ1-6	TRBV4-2	CASSQVTGTGISPLHF
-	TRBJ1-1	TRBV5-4	CASSLDPARNTEAFF
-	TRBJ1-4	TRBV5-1	CASSLARGQKLFF
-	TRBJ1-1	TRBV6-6	CAGSGQMNTEAFF
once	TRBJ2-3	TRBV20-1	CSASPGDTQYF
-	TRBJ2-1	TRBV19	CASSAGTSGGSPHYNEQFF
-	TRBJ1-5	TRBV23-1	CASSQSAGARIQPQHF
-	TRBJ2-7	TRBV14	CASSPPGQFYEQYF
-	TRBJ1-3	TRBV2	CASREDSGNTIYF
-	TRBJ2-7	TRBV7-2	CASSLARGGEQYF
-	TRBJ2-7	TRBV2	CASSEGRDTYEQYF
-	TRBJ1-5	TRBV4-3	CASSQDLLSSNQPQHF
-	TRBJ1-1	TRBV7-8	CASSYRGDTEAFF
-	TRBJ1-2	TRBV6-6	CASSWDRAGYTF
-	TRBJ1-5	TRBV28	CASTSRHRREGQPQHF
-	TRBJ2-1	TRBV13	CASSILSRGPSSYNEQFF
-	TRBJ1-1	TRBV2	CASRGRAEWMAEAFF
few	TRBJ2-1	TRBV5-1	CASSLAGGSSYNEQFF
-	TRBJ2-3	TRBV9	CASSERGGQRLTDTQYF
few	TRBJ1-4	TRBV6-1	CASSEAMGQGEKLFF
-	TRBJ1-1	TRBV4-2	CASSQGQGANTEAFF
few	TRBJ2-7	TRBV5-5	CASSLLDEQYF
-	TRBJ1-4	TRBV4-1	CASSQEVYRGNEKLFF
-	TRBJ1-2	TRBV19	CASSPSDSYGYTF
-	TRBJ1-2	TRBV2	CASKRDRASHGYTF
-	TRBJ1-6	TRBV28	CASRPGASPLHF
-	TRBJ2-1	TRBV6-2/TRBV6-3	CASSSRQGANNEQFF
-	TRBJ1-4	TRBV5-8	CASSPGQGATNEKLFF
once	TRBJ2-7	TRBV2	CASRPGLAGGPYEQYF